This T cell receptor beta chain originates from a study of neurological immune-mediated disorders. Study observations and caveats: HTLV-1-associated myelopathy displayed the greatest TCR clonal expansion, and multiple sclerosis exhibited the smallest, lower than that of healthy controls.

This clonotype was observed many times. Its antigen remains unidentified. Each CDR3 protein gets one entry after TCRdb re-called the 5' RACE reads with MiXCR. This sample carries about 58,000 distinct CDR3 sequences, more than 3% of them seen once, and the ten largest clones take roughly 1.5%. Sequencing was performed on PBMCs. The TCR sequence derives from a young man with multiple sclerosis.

The CDR3 reads CAISAGGHTEAFF. CDR3 coding DNA: TGTGCCATCAGTGCCGGTGGGCACACTGAAGCTTTCTTT. The chain employs TRBV10-3 and TRBJ1-1; D is unclear. Between the trimmed V and J ends, which lost 4 bases and 3 bases, there was a span of 9 bases. Germline loops: CDR1 ENHRY, CDR2 SYGVKD. The CDR3 spans 13 residues.